This T cell receptor beta chain was found in a study of technical replicates of blood from several donors. The data were produced by immunoSEQ multiplex PCR, yet TCRdb's version contains in-frame clones alone and is incomplete. Here the sample spans around 63,000 clones, 95% to 98% being singletons. This CDR3 region has 15 residues. In germline, CDR1 is SGHAT, CDR2 FQNNGV. Trimming removed 3 bases at V and 1 base at J, with 12 bases between. The chain carries TRBV11-2 and TRBJ1-1; a possible D gene is TRBD1 (6 bases). Specimen: T cells isolated from PBMCs. This sequence was found in a human donor in good health. The CDR3 loop is CASSFPGTPNTEAFF. Written as DNA, the CDR3 is TGTGCCAGCAGCTTCCCCGGGACACCGAACACTGAAGCTTTCTTT.